One sample yielded the 9 T cell receptor beta chains listed below, sequenced in a study of naive and memory T cell subsets. Overall study findings and caveats: Especially in CD8 cells, naive repertoires contained a few larger clonotypes, possibly CD45RA-re-expressing memory cells.

No antigen has been identified for these receptors. Both TRBC1 and TRBC2 were covered by a beta constant-region primer of two equimolar oligonucleotides. The ligated cDNA underwent four PCR rounds using SP2 and nested alpha and beta constant-region primers. TCRdb reprocessed the UMI-ligation and nested PCR reads with MiXCR, giving one entry per CDR3 protein. The sample lists roughly 150,000 distinct CDR3 sequences; about 20% were seen once. Sequencing input: naive CD8+ T cells from blood. The receptors derive from a human donor in good health.

The chain has TRBV7-8 and TRBJ1-2; TRBD1 might be the D (5 bases). Germline lookup yields CDR1 SGHVS and CDR2 FQNEAQ. CDR3 size: 16 residues. V was clipped by 1 base and J by 7 bases, with 19 bases between them. CDR3 coding DNA: TGTGCCAGCAGCTTAGACGAAGGGGTTGGAAGAGGTGGCTACACCTTC. Translating gives CASSLDEGVGRGGYTF.

In this sample, this clonotype turned up a few times. The rearrangement joins TRBV7-6 to TRBJ1-4; D remains unclear. Germline V gene sequence: CDR1 SGHVS, CDR2 FNYEAQ. V was pared by 3 bases and J by 0 bases, with 8 bases between. CDR3 length: 15 amino acids. CDR3 nucleotides: TGTGCCAGCAGCTTGACGGACTCAACTAATGAAAAACTGTTTTTT. It specifies CASSLTDSTNEKLFF.

The chain uses TRBV27 and TRBJ2-7; D possibly corresponds to TRBD2 (9 bases). The CDR3 runs 16 residues. Germline CDR1 and CDR2: MNHEY and SMNVEV (reference sequence). V lost 5 bases to trimming and J lost 3 bases, with 20 bases between them. CDR3 sequence: CASSPLAGQESYEQYF. In nucleotides, the CDR3 is TGTGCCAGCAGTCCCCTAGCGGGACAGGAAAGCTACGAGCAGTACTTC.

This clonotype was observed at least ten times. The chain couples TRBV28 to TRBJ2-7; TRBD1 matches at 7 bases. This CDR3 contains 14 residues. The ends lost 3 bases at V and 0 bases at J; junction bases unmatched: 2. Germline V gives CDR1 MDHEN, CDR2 SYDVKM. CDR3 protein: CASSFGDSSYEQYF. In nucleotides, the CDR3 is TGTGCCAGCAGTTTCGGGGACAGCTCCTACGAGCAGTACTTC.

The chain combines TRBV28 with TRBJ2-7, with 7 positions matching TRBD2. V lost 6 bases to trimming and J lost 7 bases; unmatched junction nucleotides: 12. Germline values: CDR1 MDHEN, CDR2 SYDVKM. CDR3 length equals 14 residues. CDR3: CASREGGPPGEQYF. The CDR3 nucleotides read TGTGCCAGCAGGGAGGGAGGGCCTCCCGGGGAGCAGTACTTC.

The V gene is TRBV28, the J gene TRBJ2-3; perhaps TRBD1 as D (6 bases). V was cut by 2 bases and J by 0 bases, with 12 bases left in between. There are 16 residues in the CDR3. In germline, CDR1 is MDHEN, CDR2 SYDVKM. CDR3 loop: CASSLATGPSTDTQYF. The CDR3 DNA reads TGTGCCAGCAGTTTAGCCACAGGGCCTAGCACAGATACGCAGTATTTT.

Only one count was recorded for this clonotype. The chain uses TRBV6-6 and TRBJ2-7; 7 bases align to TRBD1. The junction had 6 bases not matched to a gene; V was cut back by 6 bases and J by 7 bases. CDR3 length equals 12 residues. Germline CDR1 is MNHNY and CDR2 is SVGAGI (reference sequence). The CDR3 loop reads CASSGRGWEQYF. For the CDR3, the DNA is TGTGCCAGCAGCGGCAGGGGGTGGGAGCAGTACTTC.

The chain links TRBV2 to TRBJ1-5; 10 bases fit TRBD1. CDR3 length: 14 residues. The germline gives CDR1 SNHLY, CDR2 FYNNEI. The J segment lost 6 bases and the V segment lost 3 bases, leaving 2 bases of the junction unmatched. The CDR3 DNA follows: TGTGCCAGCAGTGACGGGACAGGGGTTCAGCCCCAGCATTTT. This sequence encodes CASSDGTGVQPQHF.

V gene TRBV20-1 combines with J gene TRBJ2-7; D possibly corresponds to TRBD1 (6 bases). Germline V gene lookup returns CDR1 DFQATT and CDR2 SNEGSKA (reference sequence). Trimming removed 0 bases at V and 3 bases at J, with 15 bases between. This CDR3 is 15 amino acids long. CDR3 DNA sequence: TGCAGTGCTAGAGAGGCGGCAGGGGTTTACTACGAGCAGTACTTC. Its translation: CSAREAAGVYYEQYF.